This TCR beta chain originates from a study of blood T cell repertoires in COVID-19. At the level of the study: In each case, the material was cDNA or gDNA derived from T cells, B-cell-depleted T cells, or PBMCs.

Looked up from germline, CDR1 is SGHVS and CDR2 is FNYEAQ. This CDR3 is built from 17 residues. V was clipped by 0 bases and J by 5 bases; unmatched bases: 7. The authors' processing: Estimation of nucleated cell counts relied on the amplification of reference gene primers. The assay was immunoSEQ multiplex PCR, and TCRdb's table has in-frame clones only and misses some. D and trimming were read from the DNA, whereas the V and J calls and clone size are those reported in that table. This sample has a few hundred thousand clones; 70% to 90% occur once, and the top ten carry about 4%. Input material: PBMCs or T cells enriched from blood (not recorded which). The V call is TRBV7-6, the J call TRBJ2-2; 9 bases align to TRBD2. The clonotype originates from a man aged 25-40 years with acute COVID-19. CDR3 sequence reads: CASSLASGGPRTGELFF. The CDR3 coding sequence is TGTGCCAGCAGCTTAGCTAGCGGGGGCCCCAGAACCGGGGAGCTGTTTTTT.